Presented here are 14 T cell receptor beta chains from one specimen sequenced in a study of cytomegalovirus exposure and HLA in healthy donors. Sequencing was performed with immunoSEQ multiplex PCR; in TCRdb, only in-frame clones are kept and a portion is missing. There are 150,000 or so clones in the sample; roughly 89% occur only once, and 2.5% to 4% lies in the top ten. Sequencing was carried out using PBMCs. The receptors were sampled from a woman aged 18-30 years in good health and CMV-seropositive.

The J gene is TRBJ1-1, the V gene TRBV5-4, with D hard to call. The ends were cut back, 4 bases at V and 0 bases at J, with 10 bases in the middle. The CDR3 is 14 residues long. CDR1 is SGHNT, CDR2 YYREEE, per germline (reference sequence). The chain's CDR3 is CASSPAGLNTEAFF. CDR3 DNA sequence: TGTGCCAGCAGCCCGGCGGGTCTGAACACTGAAGCTTTCTTT.

The gene calls are TRBV6-5 and TRBJ1-5; 7 bases align to TRBD1. CDR3 length: 15 amino acids. Unmatched junction bases numbered 11, after V lost 7 bases and J lost 5 bases. Per the germline V gene, CDR1 is MNHEY and CDR2 is SVGAGI. The CDR3 DNA sequence: TGTGCCAGCATAAACTCAGGGGGTAGGTATCAGCCCCAGCATTTT. Translation: CASINSGGRYQPQHF.

The chain recombines TRBV30 with TRBJ1-5, with D tentatively TRBD1 (6 bases). Germline loops: CDR1 GTSNPN, CDR2 SVGIG (reference sequence). The V end lost 2 bases, the J end lost 6 bases, and 11 bases lay between the germline ends. This CDR3 is 13 amino acids long. As DNA, the CDR3 is TGTGCCTGGAGTATACAGGGCTCTCAGCCCCAGCATTTT. Its protein product is CAWSIQGSQPQHF.

The chain combines TRBV28 with TRBJ2-7, with 11 positions matching TRBD2. The germline CDR1 and CDR2 sequences are MDHEN and SYDVKM. V was clipped by 5 bases and J by 2 bases; unmatched bases: 5. CDR3 length: 15 amino acids. This CDR3 reads CASSLTSGSTYEQYF. CDR3 DNA: TGTGCCAGCAGTCTCACTAGCGGGAGCACCTACGAGCAGTACTTC.

The chain has TRBV5-1 and TRBJ1-2, with TRBD1 identical over 7 bases. The V gene end was trimmed by 5 bases and the J gene end by 4 bases; junction bases not matched to a gene: 5. The germline gives CDR1 SGHRS, CDR2 YFSETQ. The length of the CDR3 is 13 residues. DNA for the CDR3: TGCGCCAGCAGTCGGGACAGCGTCTATGGCTACACCTTC. The encoded protein is CASSRDSVYGYTF.

CDR3 region: CASSEGFGTGGETQYF. The CDR3 nucleotides are TGTGCCAGCAGTGAAGGGTTCGGGACAGGGGGAGAGACCCAGTACTTC. V is TRBV6-1 and J is TRBJ2-5; 11 bases line up with TRBD1. V shed 1 base, J shed 4 bases, and the junction held 5 bases outside the gene matches. Looked up from germline, CDR1 is MNHNS and CDR2 is SASEGT. This CDR3 comprises 16 residues.

The rearrangement uses TRBV11-2 and TRBJ2-3; TRBD2 might be the D (6 bases). V gave up 5 bases and J gave up 3 bases, with 12 bases separating them. CDR3 length: 14 residues. Germline V gene lookup returns CDR1 SGHAT and CDR2 FQNNGV. CDR3 coding DNA: TGTGCCAGCAGCCAAGGAGGGTTGACAGATACGCAGTATTTT. It yields the protein CASSQGGLTDTQYF.

The V gene is TRBV7-3, the J gene TRBJ2-3, with no clear D. V was cut by 3 bases and J by 2 bases, with 12 bases left in between. CDR3 length: 15 amino acids. Germline V gene lookup returns CDR1 SGHTA and CDR2 FQGTGA. CDR3 sequence (DNA): TGTGCCAGCAGCTTCCAGGCATTACCCACAGATACGCAGTATTTT. Protein product: CASSFQALPTDTQYF.

This clone was detected once. The chain combines TRBV11-3 with TRBJ2-7; TRBD2 matches 7 bases. CDR1 and CDR2 from the germline V gene are SGHNT and YENEEA. This CDR3 region has 16 residues. The junction had 14 bases not matched to a gene; V was cut back by 2 bases and J by 7 bases. The CDR3 coding sequence is TGTGCCAGCAGCTTAAATTTCCGCGGGAGCTCTCCGGAGCAGTACTTC. Encoded protein: CASSLNFRGSSPEQYF.

This chain links TRBV4-1 with TRBJ2-7, with D maybe TRBD1 (6 bases). Trimming stripped 0 bases from V and 3 bases from J, with 12 bases between. Germline V gene lookup returns CDR1 MGHRA and CDR2 YSYEKL. The CDR3 runs to 15 residues. The CDR3 nucleotides read TGCGCCAGCAGCCAAGATTCTACAGGGATCTACGAGCAGTACTTC. Translating it yields CASSQDSTGIYEQYF.

V usage is TRBV28 and J usage is TRBJ1-5, with 8 positions matching TRBD1. V lost 5 bases to trimming and J lost 7 bases; unmatched junction nucleotides: 4. From germline, CDR1 is MDHEN and CDR2 SYDVKM. This CDR3 spans 13 amino acids. The CDR3 nucleotides read TGTGCCAGCAGTGACAGGGGAGGGCAGCCCCAGCATTTT. Translated, it gives CASSDRGGQPQHF.

This rearrangement joins TRBV9 to TRBJ1-2, with D possibly TRBD1 on 5 matching bases. The germline V gene encodes CDR1 SGDLS and CDR2 YYNGEE. The CDR3 is made up of 15 amino acids. Trimming pared 0 bases from V and 1 base from J, leaving 10 bases between. The CDR3 bases are TGTGCCAGCAGCGTAGCCCCGACAGTTAACTATGGCTACACCTTC. It translates to CASSVAPTVNYGYTF.

The rearrangement uses TRBV6-1 and TRBJ2-7; D ambiguous. The V gene lost 5 bases and the J gene lost 2 bases, with 7 bases spanning the gap. Germline-derived CDR1 and CDR2 are MNHNS and SASEGT. The CDR3 is 12 amino acids. CDR3 sequence (DNA): TGTGCCAGCAGTTCAAGCCCCTACGAGCAGTACTTC. This codes for CASSSSPYEQYF.

The chain couples TRBV2 to TRBJ1-2; 7 bases match TRBD1. Losses at the gene ends were 8 bases for V and 1 base for J; bases not matched to a gene: 4. The V gene's germline CDR1 is SNHLY and CDR2 FYNNEI. The CDR3 spans 13 residues. CDR3 region: CASLQGDNYGYTF. The CDR3 bases are TGTGCCAGCCTTCAGGGGGATAACTATGGCTACACCTTC.